Listed below are T cell receptor beta chains from one sample, sequenced in a study of T cell changes during pregnancy in multiple sclerosis. The repertoire was sequenced with immunoSEQ multiplex PCR; TCRdb's copy has only in-frame clones and lacks some. This table has tens of thousands of clones, about nine tenths appearing once. The starting material was peripheral blood, obtained in the third trimester of pregnancy. The receptors here all came from a female donor with multiple sclerosis, enrolled in a pregnancy study. Both conserved end residues are part of each CDR3. A D gene is named only where the DNA matches it firmly. A clone size is listed for some rows: how often the clone was seen (once, few, many), or a class if it is expanded.

.	TRBV7-9	TRBJ2-3	TRBD2	CASRIVLGGGSTDTQYF	TGTGCCAGTAGGATTGTCCTTGGCGGGGGGAGCACAGATACGCAGTATTTT
.	TRBV18	TRBJ1-5	.	CASSPSSSGNQPQHF	TGTGCCAGCTCACCATCCTCCTCAGGGAATCAGCCCCAGCATTTT
.	TRBV18	TRBJ2-7	TRBD1	CASSPTGMSKNEQYF	TGTGCCAGCTCACCGACAGGGATGAGCAAAAACGAGCAGTACTTC
.	TRBV11-3	TRBJ2-5	.	CASSPNGETQYF	TGTGCCAGCAGCCCTAACGGGGAGACCCAGTACTTC
.	TRBV18	TRBJ2-7	TRBD1	CASSPQGQDRYF	TGTGCCAGCTCACCACAGGGACAGGATCGGTACTTC
.	TRBV18	TRBJ2-2	.	CASSPRGEIYTGELFF	TGTGCCAGCTCGCCCCGGGGAGAAATCTACACCGGGGAGCTGTTTTTT
.	TRBV7-2	TRBJ2-5	TRBD1	CASSLAPRDPGGQYF	TGTGCCAGCAGCTTAGCACCCAGGGACCCAGGGGGCCAGTACTTC
.	TRBV4-3	TRBJ1-3	.	CASSQDGRGAGNTIYF	TGCGCCAGCAGCCAAGACGGGAGGGGAGCTGGAAACACCATATATTTT
.	TRBV6-5	TRBJ1-1	TRBD1	CASSLGDSEAFF	TGTGCCAGCAGCCTGGGGGACAGTGAAGCTTTCTTT
.	TRBV12-5	TRBJ1-3	.	CASGYGGVSGNTIYF	TGTGCTAGTGGTTACGGAGGGGTTTCTGGAAACACCATATATTTT
.	TRBV7-9	TRBJ2-1	TRBD2	CASSLGVVSGSKNEQFF	TGTGCCAGCAGCTTAGGCGTCGTTAGCGGGAGTAAAAATGAGCAGTTCTTC
.	TRBV5-1	TRBJ1-5	.	CASSLDGLPNQPQHF	TGCGCCAGCAGCTTGGACGGTCTCCCCAATCAGCCCCAGCATTTT
.	TRBV10-3	TRBJ2-7	TRBD1	CAISEGQGYEQYF	TGTGCCATCAGTGAAGGACAGGGCTACGAGCAGTACTTC
medium-sized	TRBV5-1	TRBJ1-1	.	CASSWGGNTEAFF	TGCGCCAGCAGCTGGGGAGGGAACACTGAAGCTTTCTTT
.	TRBV7-9	TRBJ2-7	.	CASSGMGTSPDGYEQYF	TGTGCCAGCAGCGGGATGGGGACTTCCCCCGACGGGTACGAGCAGTACTTC
.	TRBV11-3	TRBJ2-2	TRBD1	CASSSRDRGLAGELFF	TGTGCCAGCAGCTCCCGGGACAGGGGTTTGGCCGGGGAGCTGTTTTTT
.	TRBV29-1	TRBJ1-1	TRBD1	CSTSGSTGGVSGTEAFF	TGCAGCACGAGTGGCTCGACAGGGGGTGTTAGTGGCACTGAAGCTTTCTTT
.	TRBV9	TRBJ2-3	.	CASSAIDRGPTDTQYF	TGTGCCAGCAGCGCCATCGATCGAGGGCCTACAGATACGCAGTATTTT
.	TRBV2	TRBJ2-2	.	CASSELDSPSGELFF	TGTGCCAGCAGTGAACTCGACAGTCCTTCGGGGGAGCTGTTTTTT
.	TRBV7-6	TRBJ2-1	.	CASSLAGGPLGEQFF	TGTGCCAGCAGCTTAGCGGGGGGGCCGTTGGGTGAGCAGTTCTTC
.	TRBV5-1	TRBJ1-1	.	CASSLARNTEAFF	TGCGCCAGCAGCTTGGCCAGGAACACTGAAGCTTTCTTT
few	TRBV27	TRBJ2-1	TRBD1	CASRIGQGGINEQFF	TGTGCCAGCAGGATTGGACAGGGTGGGATAAATGAGCAGTTCTTC
.	TRBV11-2	TRBJ1-2	.	CASALGGGNYGYTF	TGTGCCAGCGCGCTGGGGGGAGGAAACTATGGCTACACCTTC
.	TRBV6-6	TRBJ1-6	.	CASAPSYNSPLHF	TGTGCCAGCGCGCCCTCCTATAATTCACCCCTCCACTTT
.	TRBV18	TRBJ1-3	.	CASSPQESVGNTIYF	TGTGCCAGCTCACCTCAGGAATCGGTGGGAAACACCATATATTTT
few	TRBV10-3	TRBJ2-1	.	CAISGTQGDEQFF	TGTGCCATCAGTGGAACACAGGGCGATGAGCAGTTCTTC
.	TRBV19	TRBJ1-1	.	CASSSGQLPNTEAFF	TGTGCCAGTAGTAGCGGACAGCTACCGAACACTGAAGCTTTCTTT
.	TRBV7-9	TRBJ1-5	.	CASSLGGSGAVQPQHF	TGTGCCAGCAGCTTAGGGGGGTCAGGGGCGGTTCAGCCCCAGCATTTT
.	TRBV6-5	TRBJ2-5	.	CASSYGVGAMGETQYF	TGTGCCAGCAGTTACGGTGTGGGGGCTATGGGAGAGACCCAGTACTTC
.	TRBV5-8	TRBJ1-4	TRBD1	CASSLRTGAVEKLFF	TGTGCCAGCAGCTTACGGACAGGGGCGGTTGAAAAACTGTTTTTT
.	TRBV11-2	TRBJ2-7	TRBD2	CASSLDSGSPSYEQYF	TGTGCCAGCAGCTTAGATAGCGGGAGTCCCTCCTACGAGCAGTACTTC
.	TRBV7-8	TRBJ2-1	.	CASSLVGRGYNEQFF	TGTGCCAGCAGCTTAGTAGGCAGAGGGTACAATGAGCAGTTCTTC
.	TRBV6-6	TRBJ2-7	.	CASRTSYEQYF	TGTGCCAGCAGGACATCCTACGAGCAGTACTTC
.	TRBV5-1	TRBJ1-4	.	CASSLGVDRANEKLFF	TGCGCCAGCAGCTTGGGGGTCGACAGAGCTAATGAAAAACTGTTTTTT
.	TRBV18	TRBJ2-2	TRBD1	CASSKPGQDTGELFF	TGTGCCAGCTCAAAACCGGGACAGGACACCGGGGAGCTGTTTTTT
.	TRBV2	TRBJ1-2	TRBD1	CASSVQGANYGYTF	TGTGCCAGCAGTGTGCAGGGGGCGAACTATGGCTACACCTTC
.	TRBV30	TRBJ1-3	.	CAWSQFSGNTIYF	TGTGCCTGGAGTCAATTTTCTGGAAACACCATATATTTT
.	TRBV5-1	TRBJ1-4	TRBD1	CASTQTGTNEKLFF	TGCGCCAGCACCCAGACAGGGACTAATGAAAAACTGTTTTTT
.	TRBV5-1	TRBJ2-3	TRBD2	CASSLGLAGGSDTQYF	TGCGCCAGCAGCTTGGGGCTAGCGGGGGGTTCAGATACGCAGTATTTT
.	TRBV19	TRBJ2-1	TRBD2	CASSIASGSAYEQFF	TGTGCCAGTAGTATAGCTAGCGGGAGCGCCTATGAGCAGTTCTTC
.	TRBV7-8	TRBJ1-2	TRBD1	CASSSGQGSYGYTF	TGTGCCAGCAGCTCGGGACAGGGGAGCTATGGCTACACCTTC
.	TRBV27	TRBJ2-3	.	CASSLWATGQGPSTDTQYF	TGTGCCAGCAGTTTATGGGCTACTGGGCAGGGGCCTAGCACAGATACGCAGTATTTT
.	TRBV21-1	TRBJ1-3	.	CASSKKTDRGNTIYF	TGTGCCAGCAGCAAAAAAACGGACAGGGGAAACACCATATATTTT
once	TRBV7-8	TRBJ2-1	.	CASSPLGLSSYNEQFF	TGTGCCAGCAGCCCTCTGGGACTTAGCTCCTACAATGAGCAGTTCTTC
.	TRBV14	TRBJ2-1	.	CASSQGLTYSSYNEQFF	TGTGCCAGCAGCCAAGGACTTACCTATAGCTCCTACAATGAGCAGTTCTTC
.	TRBV27	TRBJ2-1	.	CASATLAGQNEQFF	TGTGCCAGCGCCACCCTGGCAGGGCAAAATGAGCAGTTCTTC
.	TRBV19	TRBJ2-7	.	CASSIWGAGSYEQYF	TGTGCCAGTAGTATTTGGGGCGCCGGGTCCTACGAGCAGTACTTC
.	TRBV18	TRBJ1-1	.	CASSSFGTEAFF	TGTGCCAGCTCATCTTTCGGCACTGAAGCTTTCTTT
.	TRBV25-1	TRBJ1-2	.	CASSDRDTKTSGYTF	TGTGCCAGCAGTGACCGGGACACCAAAACGAGTGGCTACACCTTC
once	TRBV7-3	TRBJ2-7	TRBD1	CASSPDQDREQYF	TGTGCCAGCAGCCCTGATCAGGACAGGGAGCAGTACTTC